A single sample is the source of the 5 T cell receptor beta chains below, sequenced in a study of T cell changes during pregnancy in multiple sclerosis. Clones were sequenced by immunoSEQ multiplex PCR, and TCRdb holds only the in-frame ones, with some missing. The profile shows over 70,000 clones, 90% to 95% of them singletons. Sequences were derived from peripheral blood, sampled in the third trimester of pregnancy. These receptors all come from a female donor with multiple sclerosis, enrolled in a pregnancy study.

This clone was seen more than once but under ten times. The genes are TRBV6-6 and TRBJ2-1; TRBD2 matches 10 bases. The V segment lost 2 bases and the J segment 5 bases; nucleotides outside the gene matches: 0. The CDR3 sequence is 14 residues long. Germline V gene lookup returns CDR1 MNHNY and CDR2 SVGAGI (reference sequence). Written as DNA, the CDR3 is TGTGCCAGCAGTTACGGGACTAGCGACAATGAGCAGTTCTTC. Its translation: CASSYGTSDNEQFF.

The rearrangement uses TRBV4-2 and TRBJ1-2, with D unclear. The V end was cut by 0 bases, the J end by 3 bases, with 11 bases between. The CDR3 is 15 amino acids. Germline CDR1 LGHNA, CDR2 YNFKEQ. CDR3: CASSQDRGSYYGYTF. DNA of the CDR3: TGTGCCAGCAGCCAAGATCGCGGCAGCTACTATGGCTACACCTTC.

The gene calls are TRBV28 and TRBJ2-1; 7 nucleotides agree with TRBD2. The CDR3 extends over 12 amino acids. V dropped 4 bases and J dropped 12; count of bases not matched to a gene: 6. Looked up from germline, CDR1 is MDHEN and CDR2 is SYDVKM. The CDR3 DNA reads as TGTGCCAGCAGTTGGAGACTAGCACCGCAGTTCTTC. As protein: CASSWRLAPQFF.

V and J are TRBV27 and TRBJ2-1; no clear D. The CDR3 spans 13 residues. Trimming stripped 7 bases from V and 3 bases from J, with 10 bases between. Per germline, CDR1 MNHEY and CDR2 SMNVEV (reference sequence). CDR3: CASTQARYNEQFF. CDR3 bases: TGTGCCAGCACCCAGGCGCGCTACAATGAGCAGTTCTTC.

The V gene is TRBV30, the J gene TRBJ1-1; D not resolved. The CDR3 has 15 residues. V lost 0 bases to trimming and J lost 9 bases, with 20 bases between them. Per germline, CDR1 GTSNPN and CDR2 SVGIG (reference sequence). The CDR3 is CAWSVPRSTLNKAFF. In nucleotides, the CDR3 is TGTGCCTGGAGTGTACCTCGGTCAACCCTGAATAAAGCTTTCTTT.